The clone carrying this T cell receptor beta chain has ten or more counts. Assay used: immunoSEQ multiplex PCR; TCRdb lists only in-frame clones, some missing. This table has 470,000 or so clones, approximately 81% appearing once. This sample was included in a study of shared clonotypes between healthy human individuals. The CDR3 contains 15 residues. Per the germline V gene, CDR1 is SGDLS and CDR2 is YYNGEE. V lost 0 bases, J lost 0 bases, and 9 bases lay in between. The chain joins TRBV9 to TRBJ2-5; no reliable D call. The sequenced sample consisted of PBMCs. This sequence was found in a woman between 40 and 50 years old in good health. Some clones in this sample may be carry-over from other donors' samples. CDR3 region: CASSVGKGNQETQYF. The CDR3 DNA reads as TGTGCCAGCAGCGTAGGGAAAGGTAACCAAGAGACCCAGTACTTC. Looking up the rest from reference TRBV9 and TRBJ2-5 gives the full variable domain: DSGVTQTPKHLITATGQRVTLRCSPRSGDLSVYWYQQSLDQGLQFLIQYYNGEERAKGNILERFSAQQFPDLHSELNLSSLELGDSALYFCASSVGKGNQETQYFGPGTRLLVL.